This T cell receptor beta chain came from a study of T cell responses to AZD1222 COVID-19 vaccine. As for the study in general: Both about-4-week and about-12-week second-dose recipients were combined. Study findings and constraints: When two AZD1222 doses had been given, Spike-specific TCR breadth and depth rose. CD4 TCRs linked to vaccination spanned spike, dominating at 160-218 and 743-854. The study identified only five to seven AZD1222 recipients as seropositive at baseline.

About this clone itself: Its target is not known.

Some clones are missing from TCRdb's copy, which holds only in-frame ones; the method was immunoSEQ multiplex PCR. The data show approximately 260,000 clones, roughly 93% seen once. The V and J ends lost 4 bases and 0 bases respectively, with 6 bases between them. Germline loops: CDR1 LGHDT, CDR2 YNNKEL (reference sequence). The CDR3 runs to 13 residues. The J gene is TRBJ1-1, the V gene TRBV3-1 (or the pseudogene TRBV3-2); no definite D call. The clonotype originates from an adult in good health. The sample here was peripheral blood, taken on day 0 of AZD1222 vaccination. In DNA, the CDR3 is TGTGCCAGCAGCCGGAAGGTGAACACTGAAGCTTTCTTT. Encoded protein: CASSRKVNTEAFF.